Detailed here is one TCR beta chain. The CDR3 covers 14 residues. Germline lookup yields CDR1 SGHTA and CDR2 FQGNSA. Between the trimmed V and J ends, which lost 5 bases and 9 bases, there was a span of 17 bases. Next came a second PCR, run for roughly 6 to 11 cycles, which used a sample-barcoded 5' primer along with a J-beta primer mix. The yield of each sample was at least 3 million CDR3-containing paired-end reads. Each CDR3 protein gets one entry after TCRdb re-called the 5' RACE reads with MiXCR. The repertoire includes about 1,500,000 distinct CDR3 sequences, approximately 30% of them detected once, and around 7.7% sits in the top ten. The data derive from a study of blood T cells in healthy people across ages.

The TCR was taken from a woman younger than 45 in good health. The chain recombines TRBV7-2 with TRBJ2-1; D may be TRBD1 or TRBD2 (5 bases each). The sequencing input was blood. The CDR3 nucleotides are TGTGCCAGCAGCCCAGGGCCGACCGGGACTGAGCAGTTCTTC. It translates to CASSPGPTGTEQFF.